The clone carrying this TCR beta chain was seen a few times. This CDR3 is 16 amino acids long. V shed 1 base and J 6 bases; nucleotides not matched to a gene: 8. CDR1 and CDR2 from the germline V gene are LGHNA and YSLEER. The entry originates in a study of T cells in Graves' hyperthyroidism and ophthalmopathy. Orbital computed tomography, thyroid ultrasound, serum thyroxine and TRAb, and clinical symptoms together informed the diagnoses. PBMCs were obtained from 9 to 10 ml fresh peripheral blood. It was RNA transcripts that yielded the amplified TCR beta CDR3 regions. First-round RT-PCR of the TCR CDR3 relied on the HTBI primer set. TCRdb processed the multiplex PCR reads anew with MiXCR; each CDR3 protein has one entry. Of some 490,000 distinct CDR3 sequences listed, 20% to 25% are singletons.

The origin of this receptor is a woman aged 70-85 years with Graves' ophthalmopathy. Sequenced: blood. The chain joins TRBV4-3 to TRBJ2-7, with 11 positions matching TRBD2. The CDR3 sequence: CASSQASTSGTGEQYF. Written as DNA, the CDR3 is TGCGCCAGCAGCCAAGCCTCGACTAGCGGGACGGGCGAGCAGTACTTC.